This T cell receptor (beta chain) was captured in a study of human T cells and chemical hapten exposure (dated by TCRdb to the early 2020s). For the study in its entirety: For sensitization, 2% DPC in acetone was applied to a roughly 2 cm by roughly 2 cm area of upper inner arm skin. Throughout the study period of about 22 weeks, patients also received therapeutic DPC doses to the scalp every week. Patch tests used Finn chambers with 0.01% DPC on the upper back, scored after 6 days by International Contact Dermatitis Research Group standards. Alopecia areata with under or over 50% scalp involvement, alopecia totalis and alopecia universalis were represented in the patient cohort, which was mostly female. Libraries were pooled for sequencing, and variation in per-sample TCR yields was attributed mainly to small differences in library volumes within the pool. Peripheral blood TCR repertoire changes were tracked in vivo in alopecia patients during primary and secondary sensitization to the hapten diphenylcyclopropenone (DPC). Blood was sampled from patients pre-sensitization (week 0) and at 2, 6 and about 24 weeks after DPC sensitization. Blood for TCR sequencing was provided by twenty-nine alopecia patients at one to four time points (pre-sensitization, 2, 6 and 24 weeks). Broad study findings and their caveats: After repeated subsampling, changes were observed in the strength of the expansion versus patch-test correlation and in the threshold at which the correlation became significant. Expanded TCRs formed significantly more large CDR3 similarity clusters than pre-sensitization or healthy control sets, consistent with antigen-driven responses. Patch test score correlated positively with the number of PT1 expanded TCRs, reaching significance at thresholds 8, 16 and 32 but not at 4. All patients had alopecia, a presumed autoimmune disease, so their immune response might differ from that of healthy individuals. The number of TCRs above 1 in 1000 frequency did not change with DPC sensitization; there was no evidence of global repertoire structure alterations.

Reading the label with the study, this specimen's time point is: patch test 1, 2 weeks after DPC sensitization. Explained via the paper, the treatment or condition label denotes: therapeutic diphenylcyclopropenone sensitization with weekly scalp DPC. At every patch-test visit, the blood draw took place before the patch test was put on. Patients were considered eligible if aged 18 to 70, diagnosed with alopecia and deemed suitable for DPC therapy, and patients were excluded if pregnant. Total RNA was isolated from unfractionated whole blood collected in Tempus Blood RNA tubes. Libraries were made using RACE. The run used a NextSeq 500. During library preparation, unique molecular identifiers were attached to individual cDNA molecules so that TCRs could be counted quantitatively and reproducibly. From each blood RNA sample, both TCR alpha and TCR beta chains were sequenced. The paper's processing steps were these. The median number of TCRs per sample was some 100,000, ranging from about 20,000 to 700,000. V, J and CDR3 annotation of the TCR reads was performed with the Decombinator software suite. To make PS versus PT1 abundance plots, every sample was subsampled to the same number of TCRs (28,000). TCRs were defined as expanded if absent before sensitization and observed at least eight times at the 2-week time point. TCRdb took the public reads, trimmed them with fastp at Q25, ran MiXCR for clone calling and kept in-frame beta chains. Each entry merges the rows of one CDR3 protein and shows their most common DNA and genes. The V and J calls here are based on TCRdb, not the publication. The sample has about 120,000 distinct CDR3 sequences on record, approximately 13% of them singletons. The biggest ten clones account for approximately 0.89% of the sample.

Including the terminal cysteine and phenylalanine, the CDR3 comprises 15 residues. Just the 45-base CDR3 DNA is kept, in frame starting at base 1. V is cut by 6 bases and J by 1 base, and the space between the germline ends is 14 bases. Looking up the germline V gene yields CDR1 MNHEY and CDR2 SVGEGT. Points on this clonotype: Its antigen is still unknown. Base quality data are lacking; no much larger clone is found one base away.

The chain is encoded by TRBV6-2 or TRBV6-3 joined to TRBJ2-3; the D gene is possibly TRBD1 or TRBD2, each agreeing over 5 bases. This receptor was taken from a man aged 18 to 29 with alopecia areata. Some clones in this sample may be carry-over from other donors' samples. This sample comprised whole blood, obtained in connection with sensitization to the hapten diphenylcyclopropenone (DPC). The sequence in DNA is TGTGCCAGCAGCAAAGGGCAGGGAGGCACAGATACGCAGTATTTT. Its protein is CASSKGQGGTDTQYF.